This T cell receptor (beta chain) was recovered during a study of post-analysis software for immune sequencing data. Study-level findings and limits: Under F measure analysis, samples from one preparation batch co-clustered strongly. People with multiple sclerosis had a significantly lower normalized Chao1 diversity than controls did.

Worth noting for this clonotype: Its antigen is unknown.

Tagging with unique molecular identifiers was a feature of the TCR beta cDNA libraries. One entry per CDR3 protein results from TCRdb running MiXCR on the PCR reads. The table has 400,000 to 500,000 distinct CDR3 sequences, 30% to 45% seen once; the top ten hold approximately 7.7%. The origin of this receptor is a girl aged 2-10 years with multiple sclerosis. Sequenced material: blood.

CDR3 DNA: TGTGCCACCAGCAGAGATTGGGACCGAAGTAATGAAAAACTGTTTTTT. Translated: CATSRDWDRSNEKLFF. The V call is TRBV15, the J call TRBJ1-4, with D possibly matching TRBD1 (5 bases). Deletions cut 0 bases from V and 4 bases from J, with 12 bases between. Germline assignment: CDR1 LNHNV and CDR2 YYDKDF (reference sequence). CDR3 size: 16 residues.